This T cell receptor beta chain stems from a study of post-analysis software for immune sequencing data. Study-level points and caveats: Five or six TRBV segments, including TRBV5-6, TRBV5-1 and TRBV20-1, were more frequent in patients than controls.

cDNA libraries for TCR beta contained unique molecular identifiers. TCRdb reprocessed the PCR reads via MiXCR and lists one record per CDR3 protein. The data show about 430,000 distinct CDR3 sequences, with approximately 42% seen just once and 6.5% to 8% held by the top ten. J lost 9 bases, V lost 5 bases, and 11 bases had no gene match. Germline CDR1 reads MDHEN; CDR2 reads SYDVKM. The CDR3 has 16 residues. Note on this clonotype: Its antigen remains unidentified.

The chain links TRBV28 to TRBJ2-1; 12 bases line up with TRBD2. The TCR sequence derives from a girl aged 2 to 9 with multiple sclerosis. The material sequenced was blood. The CDR3 here is CASSPLFASGRVEQFF. CDR3 nucleotides: TGTGCCAGCAGTCCACTTTTCGCTAGCGGGAGGGTTGAGCAGTTCTTC. Combining the CDR3 with reference TRBV28 and TRBJ2-1 gives the whole variable domain DVKVTQSSRYLVKRTGEKVFLECVQDMDHENMFWYRQDPGLGLRLIYFSYDVKMKEKGDIPEGYSVSREKKERFSLILESASTNQTSMYLCASSPLFASGRVEQFFGPGTRLTVL.